This entry concerns a single T cell receptor (beta chain). These data come from a study of blood T cells in healthy people across ages. Then a second PCR, running roughly 7 to 11 cycles, was carried out with a sample-barcoded 5' primer and a J-beta primer mix. From the 5' RACE reads, TCRdb called clonotypes with MiXCR, one entry per CDR3 protein. The repertoire holds over 1,500,000 distinct CDR3 sequences, with 40% to 55% as singletons. V gave up 7 bases and J gave up 5 bases, with 11 bases separating them. The CDR3 covers 11 residues. Germline V gene lookup returns CDR1 DFQATT and CDR2 SNEGSKA (reference sequence).

This sequence joins TRBV20-1 and TRBJ1-2; the D is unclear. Specimen: blood. The receptor was isolated from a middle-aged woman in good health. CDR3 in DNA: TGCAGTGGACCAGAGGGATATGGCTACACCTTC. Translation gives CSGPEGYGYTF.